These 13 T cell receptor beta chains share one sample of origin, sequenced in a study of blood T cell repertoires in COVID-19. TCRdb's table, derived via immunoSEQ multiplex PCR, lists solely in-frame clones and lacks some. Of 250,000 or so clones listed, around 90% are singletons. The sequenced sample consisted of PBMCs or T cells enriched from blood (not recorded which). The receptors here all came from a woman in her twenties or thirties who had been exposed to COVID-19.

The V gene is TRBV11-3, the J gene TRBJ2-7; TRBD1 matches 7 bases. Per the germline V gene, CDR1 is SGHNT and CDR2 is YENEEA. V lost 4 bases to trimming and J lost 3 bases; unmatched junction nucleotides: 6. The CDR3 length is 14 residues. For the CDR3, the DNA is TGTGCCAGCAGCTACGCCAGGGGGATCTACGAGCAGTACTTC. Translating gives CASSYARGIYEQYF.

This clone was picked up a small number of times. The chain is built from TRBV19 and TRBJ1-2, with 9 bases matching TRBD1. Per germline, CDR1 LNHDA and CDR2 SQIVND (reference sequence). This CDR3 spans 13 amino acids. The J segment lost 7 bases and the V segment lost 5 bases, leaving 5 bases of the junction unmatched. The CDR3 region is CASSPPGQGGYTF. DNA of the CDR3: TGTGCCAGTAGTCCACCGGGACAGGGTGGCTACACCTTC.

The rearrangement uses TRBV30 and TRBJ1-1; TRBD1 matches at 8 bases. The CDR3 is 13 residues long. The trim removed 8 bases at V and 1 base at J, leaving 6 bases unmatched. Germline values: CDR1 GTSNPN, CDR2 SVGIG (reference sequence). CDR3 loop: CAIWTGTNTEAFF. The CDR3 DNA follows: TGTGCCATATGGACAGGGACGAACACTGAAGCTTTCTTT.

The chain couples TRBV3-1 (or the pseudogene TRBV3-2) to TRBJ2-2, with 9 bases that match TRBD2. J gave up 3 bases and V 4 bases, and 9 bases lay outside the gene matches. Germline V lookup: CDR1 LGHDT, CDR2 YNNKEL (reference sequence). The CDR3 runs 17 residues. CDR3 residues: CASSRLGGGRDTGELFF. CDR3 bases: TGTGCCAGCAGCCGCCTGGGTGGCGGGAGGGACACCGGGGAGCTGTTTTTT.

The V and J genes are TRBV11-2 and TRBJ1-1; D might be TRBD1 (5 bases). Trimming took off 5 bases at V and 8 bases at J, with 9 bases between the two ends. This CDR3 is built from 11 residues. Germline lookup yields CDR1 SGHAT and CDR2 FQNNGV. The CDR3 DNA follows: TGTGCCAGCAGCCCACAGGCCGAAGCTTTCTTT. Translated, it gives CASSPQAEAFF.

V is TRBV20-1 and J is TRBJ2-1; maybe TRBD1 (6 bases). CDR3 length: 11 amino acids. Looked up from germline, CDR1 is DFQATT and CDR2 is SNEGSKA (reference sequence). V lost 3 bases and J lost 7, with 7 bases in between. In DNA form, the CDR3 reads TGCAGTGCTAGCAGGGGTAATGAGCAGTTCTTC. As protein: CSASRGNEQFF.

V and J are TRBV19 and TRBJ1-1; D is perhaps TRBD1 (6 bases). Germline loops: CDR1 LNHDA, CDR2 SQIVND (reference sequence). The CDR3 has 15 residues. The V end was cut by 7 bases, the J end by 0 bases, with 15 bases between. CDR3 DNA: TGTGCCAGTATTGACACAGGGACCATGAACACTGAAGCTTTCTTT. It is translated as CASIDTGTMNTEAFF.

This clone was counted a single time. The chain couples TRBV30 to TRBJ1-1; D may be TRBD1 (6 bases). Germline CDR1 is GTSNPN and CDR2 is SVGIG (reference sequence). This CDR3 is 11 amino acids long. Trimming shortened V by 6 bases and J by 1 base, and 6 bases separated the two germline ends. The CDR3 coding sequence is TGTGCCTGCAGGGGGAACACTGAAGCTTTCTTT. It codes for CACRGNTEAFF.

The chain is built from TRBV27 and TRBJ2-7, with TRBD2 matching 7 bases. Germline V lookup: CDR1 MNHEY, CDR2 SMNVEV (reference sequence). There are 15 residues in the CDR3. V was pared by 0 bases and J by 3 bases, with 5 bases of the junction left unmatched. The CDR3 DNA reads as TGTGCCAGCAGTTTATCGGCGGGAGAGGGCTACGAGCAGTACTTC. It specifies CASSLSAGEGYEQYF.

The genes are TRBV11-3 and TRBJ2-3, with D unresolved. The germline V and J ends were trimmed by 5 bases and 5 bases, with 11 bases remaining between them. Germline V CDR1 and CDR2: SGHNT, YENEEA. The CDR3 sequence is 13 residues long. CDR3 residues: CASSQKLLDTQYF. CDR3 in DNA: TGTGCCAGCAGCCAAAAACTCCTAGATACGCAGTATTTT.

The CDR3 here is CASAQTGTANEKLFF. Written as DNA, the CDR3 is TGTGCCAGCGCACAAACCGGGACAGCTAATGAAAAACTGTTTTTT. The chain links TRBV6-5 to TRBJ1-4, with TRBD1 identical over 7 bases. Germline V lookup: CDR1 MNHEY, CDR2 SVGAGI. This CDR3 region has 15 residues. The V segment lost 8 bases and the J segment 3 bases; nucleotides outside the gene matches: 9.

The V and J genes are TRBV10-1 and TRBJ2-1; 10 bases are shared with TRBD2. The V gene's germline CDR1 is WNHNN and CDR2 SYGVQD (reference sequence). This CDR3 comprises 15 residues. Trimming cost V 2 bases and J 7 bases; bases outside gene matches: 5. The CDR3 nucleotides are TGCGCCAGCAGTGAGACTAGCGGGATCTTGAATGAGCAGTTCTTC. Protein sequence: CASSETSGILNEQFF.

CDR3 in amino acids: CAISESQMNTEAFF. CDR3 coding DNA: TGTGCCATCAGTGAGTCCCAGATGAACACTGAAGCTTTCTTT. The chain uses TRBV10-3 and TRBJ1-1; D remains unclear. There are 14 residues in the CDR3. V gave up 0 bases and J gave up 0 bases, with 5 bases separating them. The germline V gene encodes CDR1 ENHRY and CDR2 SYGVKD.